The clone carrying this T cell receptor (beta chain) was observed at least ten times. Using its own MiXCR run on the 5' RACE reads, TCRdb lists one record per CDR3 protein. The sample yields about 62,000 distinct CDR3 sequences, roughly 4% seen once. This sample is drawn from a study of neurological immune-mediated disorders. Trimming cost V 5 bases and J 4 bases; bases outside gene matches: 4. The germline V gene has CDR1 SQVTM and CDR2 ANQGSEA. The CDR3 length is 13 residues. The unsorted libraries were produced from 2 million PBMCs held at -80 C. The chain joins TRBV29-1 to TRBJ2-7; 11 nucleotides match TRBD1. This TCR was sampled from a woman in her forties or fifties with multiple sclerosis. The specimen was PBMCs. Written as DNA, the CDR3 is TGCAGCGTTATGGGGGACAGGGGGTACGAGCAGTACTTC. This encodes CSVMGDRGYEQYF.